The T cell receptor (beta chain) described here comes from a study of blood T cell repertoires in COVID-19. Overall study: Some COVID-19 samples were acute and others convalescent; all came from the United States, Italy and Spain. T cells, B-cell-depleted T cells, or PBMCs provided the cDNA or gDNA that served as material.

The trim removed 3 bases at V and 4 bases at J, leaving 1 base unmatched. The CDR3 runs to 13 residues. The germline V gene has CDR1 SGHRS and CDR2 YFSETQ. Per the study methods: Using reference gene primer amplification, nucleated cell counts were estimated. The table came from immunoSEQ multiplex PCR; TCRdb's copy has only in-frame clones and leaves some out. V, J and clone size were drawn from that table, and D and trimming were deduced from the DNA. This sample carries fewer than 250,000 clones, 82% of them seen once, and the ten largest clones take about 12%. The chain joins TRBV5-1 to TRBJ2-3; 8 bases map to TRBD1. The TCR sequence derives from a woman aged 40-49 years with acute or convalescent COVID-19. What was sequenced was peripheral blood. CDR3 loop: CASSWTGSDTQYF. The DNA of the CDR3 is TGCGCCAGCAGCTGGACAGGGTCAGATACGCAGTATTTT.